Each of the 5 T cell receptor beta chains below was sequenced from the same sample in a study of CD8 T cells in ankylosing spondylitis. General study points: Seven to nine highly homologous variants formed a TCR beta motif that appeared characteristic of ankylosing spondylitis blood.

These receptors' antigens are unknown. TCRdb re-derived calls from the 5' RACE reads in MiXCR, one entry per CDR3 protein. In the table there are under 950,000 distinct CDR3 sequences, around 20% of which are singletons. Sequences were obtained from blood, either unsorted or a sorted T cell fraction (not recorded which). The source is a male donor with ankylosing spondylitis.

This clonotype was detected only a few times. V usage is TRBV7-8 and J usage is TRBJ1-1; D gene uncertain. The V and J ends lost 3 bases and 1 base respectively, with 9 bases between them. CDR3 size: 14 residues. Germline loops: CDR1 SGHVS, CDR2 FQNEAQ. The chain's CDR3 is CASSFGLTNTEAFF. The CDR3 region has the DNA TGTGCCAGCAGCTTTGGACTTACGAACACTGAAGCTTTCTTT.

This clonotype was counted ten times or more. V gene TRBV10-3 combines with J gene TRBJ2-5, with TRBD1 matching over 9 bases. The junction had 3 bases not matched to a gene; V was cut back by 3 bases and J by 4 bases. The V gene's germline CDR1 is ENHRY and CDR2 SYGVKD. The CDR3 has 14 residues. The CDR3 nucleotides are TGTGCCATCAGTGACTCGACAGGGGGAGAGACCCAGTACTTC. Its translation is CAISDSTGGETQYF.

The CDR3 protein is CASSDPGQRLYGYTF. In DNA form, the CDR3 reads TGCGCCAGCAGCGACCCGGGACAGCGACTCTATGGCTACACCTTC. The J gene is TRBJ1-2, the V gene TRBV5-1; 7 bases match TRBD1. Germline values: CDR1 SGHRS, CDR2 YFSETQ. The CDR3 covers 15 residues. J lost 4 bases, V lost 4 bases, and 10 bases had no gene match.

The chain carries TRBV5-1 and TRBJ2-1; D may be TRBD1 (5 bases). The CDR3 is 16 residues long. Germline V gives CDR1 SGHRS, CDR2 YFSETQ. The V end was cut by 5 bases, the J end by 0 bases, with 15 bases between. The CDR3: CASSPDSPSSYNEQFF. The CDR3 DNA follows: TGCGCCAGCAGTCCCGACAGTCCCAGCTCCTACAATGAGCAGTTCTTC.

V usage is TRBV5-1 and J usage is TRBJ1-1; D is ambiguous. Trimming removed 3 bases at V and 4 bases at J, with 13 bases between. Germline V gene lookup returns CDR1 SGHRS and CDR2 YFSETQ. The CDR3 is 14 residues long. CDR3 DNA: TGCGCCAGCAGCTCCGGCGCTCCGGCCACTGAAGCTTTCTTT. This sequence encodes CASSSGAPATEAFF.